This T cell receptor beta chain was obtained from a study of T cell repertoires in cytomegalovirus infection. Study summary: CMV infection together with matching HLA type was indicated by public TCR beta signatures. Study-wide findings and caveats: CMV carriers having the relevant HLA were flagged by cumulative public TCR beta family frequency. In two of eight donors, the top clonotype was HLA-C-restricted CMV-specific.

TCRdb passed the reads through MiXCR, listing each CDR3 protein once. The data hold nearly 700,000 distinct CDR3 sequences, with approximately 33% observed a single time. With respect to this clonotype: Its specificity is not known.

This CDR3 spans 15 amino acids. Germline V gene sequence: CDR1 SNHLY, CDR2 FYNNEI. Germline trimming cut 3 bases from V and 6 bases from J; bases unmatched to any gene: 8. The V call is TRBV2, the J call TRBJ1-5; 7 bases align to TRBD1. Sequencing was performed on cultured PBMCs, taken from culture after CMV antigen stimulation. This receptor was obtained from a human donor in good health (CMV status not recorded). Some clones in this sample may be carry-over from other donors' samples. The CDR3: CASSDEDAGGQPQHF. The CDR3, as DNA: TGTGCCAGCAGTGATGAGGATGCAGGGGGTCAGCCCCAGCATTTT.